The clone carrying this TCR beta chain has just one count. This sample stems from a study of T cell changes during pregnancy in multiple sclerosis. Clones were sequenced by immunoSEQ multiplex PCR, and TCRdb holds only the in-frame ones, with some missing. There are 80,000 to 100,000 clones in the sample; around 94% occur only once, and more than 2.5% lies in the top ten. Germline CDR1 reads MDHEN; CDR2 reads SYDVKM. The CDR3 is made up of 17 amino acids. The V segment lost 8 bases and the J segment 0 bases; nucleotides outside the gene matches: 15. The chain has TRBV28 and TRBJ2-7; TRBD2 matches at 8 bases. The source was peripheral blood, collected in the first trimester of pregnancy. This TCR came from a female donor with multiple sclerosis, enrolled in a pregnancy study. Written as DNA, the CDR3 is TGTGCCAGCCCACCCCCCCGGACTAGCATACACTCCTACGAGCAGTACTTC. Translated, it gives CASPPPRTSIHSYEQYF.